These 5 T cell receptor beta chains were sequenced from one sample in a study of OX40 agonist ivuxolimab in advanced cancers. Generated by immunoSEQ multiplex PCR, the TCRdb table keeps only in-frame clones and is missing some. In the table there are more than 65,000 clones, under 80% of which are singletons. Here the sequenced sample was CD4+ or CD8+ T cells sorted from blood, taken in a trial of the OX40 agonist ivuxolimab. Receptors originate from an adult with an advanced solid tumor such as melanoma, head and neck, liver or kidney cancer.

The chain links TRBV28 to TRBJ1-6, with 12 bases matching TRBD1. The CDR3 has 17 amino acids. With 3 bases clipped from V and 7 bases from J, the junction kept 7 bases outside the gene matches. The germline V gene has CDR1 MDHEN and CDR2 SYDVKM. CDR3 DNA sequence: TGTGCCAGCAGTTTGGGTCGGGACAGGGGGCTGAATTCACCCCTCCACTTT. This encodes CASSLGRDRGLNSPLHF.

In this sample, this clone turned up a few times. The genes are TRBV14 and TRBJ2-7, with D perhaps TRBD2 (7 bases). V gave up 6 bases and J gave up 5 bases, with 17 bases separating them. CDR1 is SGHDN and CDR2 is FVKESK in the germline V gene. This CDR3 region has 14 residues. The CDR3 sequence: CASSTYGGLHEQYF. The CDR3 coding sequence is TGTGCCAGCAGTACCTACGGGGGGCTCCACGAGCAGTACTTC.

V is TRBV7-9 and J is TRBJ1-2; D gene unclear. This CDR3 is 14 amino acids long. The V end was cut by 1 base, the J end by 3 bases, with 9 bases between. In germline, CDR1 is SEHNR, CDR2 FQNEAQ (reference sequence). The CDR3 sequence is CASSLVHMDYGYTF. CDR3 nucleotides: TGTGCCAGCAGCTTAGTACACATGGACTATGGCTACACCTTC.

The table lists this clone with a count of one. The chain employs TRBV5-5 and TRBJ1-3; 9 nucleotides agree with TRBD1. Looked up from germline, CDR1 is SGHKS and CDR2 is YYEKEE (reference sequence). The CDR3 contains 17 residues. Unmatched junction bases numbered 8, after V lost 4 bases and J lost 0 bases. As DNA, the CDR3 is TGTGCCAGCAGCCCGGGGACAGGGAGAGGCTCTGGAAACACCATATATTTT. It encodes CASSPGTGRGSGNTIYF.

The genes are TRBV7-2 and TRBJ2-1; 7 bases map to TRBD2. Germline V gene sequence: CDR1 SGHTA, CDR2 FQGNSA. Unmatched junction bases numbered 8, after V lost 6 bases and J lost 0 bases. The CDR3 spans 16 residues. The CDR3 protein is CASRSSGASSYNEQFF. As DNA, the CDR3 is TGTGCCAGCAGATCAAGCGGGGCGAGCTCCTACAATGAGCAGTTCTTC.